This TCR beta chain was captured in a study of shared clonotypes between healthy human individuals. Study background: In total, the donors were a couple of women and a few men aged 18 to 49.

Trimming pared 8 bases from V and 2 bases from J, leaving 10 bases between. This CDR3 comprises 12 residues. The germline V gene has CDR1 SNHLY and CDR2 FYNNEI. Genomic DNA belonging to each subset was distributed in equal measure over several immunoSEQ plates. This table comes from immunoSEQ multiplex PCR, and its TCRdb copy is limited to in-frame clones, with some not included. The sample lists 1,100,000 or so clones, 78% seen once, with 0.5% to 0.6% in the top ten. This TCR was recovered from a man aged 18 to 35 in good health. Some clones in this sample may be carry-over from other donors' samples. Sequenced: memory CD4+ T cells from PBMCs. Subset of the sample: CD45RA-negative fraction. This chain joins TRBV2 and TRBJ2-7; no clear D. The CDR3 DNA reads as TGTGCCAGCCGGTCAGAGGCCTACGAGCAGTACTTC. This translates into CASRSEAYEQYF.